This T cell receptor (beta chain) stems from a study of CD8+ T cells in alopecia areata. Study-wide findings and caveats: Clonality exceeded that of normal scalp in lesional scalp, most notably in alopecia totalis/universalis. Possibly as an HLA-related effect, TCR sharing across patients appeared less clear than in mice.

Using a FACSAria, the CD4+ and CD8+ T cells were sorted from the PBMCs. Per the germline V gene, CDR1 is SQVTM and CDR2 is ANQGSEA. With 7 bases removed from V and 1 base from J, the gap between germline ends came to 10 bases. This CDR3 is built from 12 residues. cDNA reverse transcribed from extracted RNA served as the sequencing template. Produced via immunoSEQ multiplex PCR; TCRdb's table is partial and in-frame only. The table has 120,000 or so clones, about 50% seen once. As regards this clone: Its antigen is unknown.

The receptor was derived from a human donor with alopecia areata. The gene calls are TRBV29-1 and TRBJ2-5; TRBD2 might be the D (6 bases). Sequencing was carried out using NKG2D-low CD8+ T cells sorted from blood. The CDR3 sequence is CSEKRAQETQYF. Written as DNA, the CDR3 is TGCAGCGAGAAGCGGGCCCAAGAGACCCAGTACTTC.